This T cell receptor (beta chain) appears in the sequencing data of a study of cytomegalovirus exposure and HLA in healthy donors. Notes on the study in general: Associated with HLA alleles at 0.05 false discovery rate in a later analysis were 16,951 TCR beta sequences. The authors assumed roughly uniform sequencing depth across donors for presence/absence analyses. Later analysis associated a missense DCLRE1C variant with TCR beta V- and J-gene trimming. Compared with the roughly 700-donor mean, an Asian-associated ancestry cluster reportedly had fewer N-insertions, according to a later analysis.

To note about this clone: Its matching antigen is unknown.

Vbeta (60) and Jbeta (13) primers were used in the PCR. Measured with immunoSEQ multiplex PCR; TCRdb has only the in-frame clones, and not every one. The sample includes 150,000 or so clones, approximately 75% of them seen just once. The sequenced material came from PBMCs. This TCR came from a man between 18 and 35 years old in good health and CMV-seronegative.

The CDR3 loop is CASSFIASGAEAFF. The CDR3 DNA sequence: TGCGCCAGCAGCTTCATTGCCAGCGGGGCTGAAGCTTTCTTT. The chain links TRBV5-1 to TRBJ1-1; no clear D. The CDR3 is 14 amino acids. Germline values: CDR1 SGHRS, CDR2 YFSETQ. V was trimmed by 2 bases and J by 6 bases, leaving 14 bases between them.